Listed here is a single TCR beta chain. Its antigen has not been determined. Per-nucleotide qualities are absent, and no much larger clonotype sits a single base away. This sample is part of a study of blood T cell repertoires in COVID-19 (dated by TCRdb to 2020 to 2022). Looking at the study overall: The collaborator samples originated in the United States, Italy and Spain and spanned the acute and convalescent phases of COVID-19. A de-identified subject ID, COVID-19 status, age in years and sex were almost always included in the sample metadata. Subjects who had been exposed to COVID-19, were actively infected with it, or had recovered from it provided the deeply sampled blood TCRbeta repertoires that made up the dataset. The material from the prospective study consisted of cDNA or gDNA derived from T cells, B-cell-depleted T cells, or PBMCs. The repertoires were released in a freely available public database meant as a resource for research on the immune response to SARS-CoV-2. Samples were obtained from the ongoing ImmuneRACE study (first 160 participants) and from approximately 1,200 subjects provided by 6 global collaborators. Where available, HLA class I and class II types were obtained from metadata supplied by the sample provider rather than from assay-based typing. Findings and caveats that apply to the study as a whole: Clinical and demographic metadata were provided uncurated, with the amount varying by source and participant.

Participants in the prospective study were aged about 18 to 95 years, lived in approximately 26 United States geographic areas, and enrolled through a virtual design. Cohort assignment in the prospective study relied on participant-reported clinical history from a screening survey and a study questionnaire. In the prospective study, whole blood, serum and a nasopharyngeal or oropharyngeal swab were collected from each participant by mobile phlebotomists. Additional blood draws and questionnaires over an approximately two-month period could optionally be provided by prospective study participants. Prospective study blood samples were shipped either frozen or at room temperature before DNA extraction. The CDR3 measures 13 amino acids from cysteine to phenylalanine. The only DNA kept is the CDR3, 39 bases in frame from the first base. Reading the germline V gene (reference sequence) gives CDR1 LNHNV and CDR2 YYDKDF. The trim is 3 bases for V and 5 bases for J, with a gap of 10 bases between the germline ends.

TCRbeta CDR3 regions were amplified from genomic DNA by means of the immunoSEQ Assay, a bias-controlled multiplex PCR. The authors' pipeline ran thus. Nucleated cell counts per sample were estimated from amplification of reference gene primers within the assay. Sequence reads were collapsed and filtered to measure the absolute abundance of every unique TCRbeta CDR3 rearrangement. Productive Simpson clonality was computed per sample as the square root of Simpson's diversity index over productive rearrangements. TCRdb carries this immuneACCESS record with in-frame sequences only. Its versions omit some clonotypes, under half of them owing to an unresolved V gene in the studies checked, with the rest unexplained. The V and J calls and clone size were taken over from that table, and D and trimming were inferred from the DNA. Counted in this sample were 200,000 to 250,000 clones; just over 85% of them appeared once. The ten most abundant clones make up 3% to 4% of the sample.

This chain is built from TRBV15 and TRBJ1-1; a weak D assignment points to TRBD1 (5 bases agree). This TCR derives from a woman aged 40 to 50 with acute COVID-19. The sample was PBMCs or T cells enriched from blood (not recorded which). For the CDR3, the sequence is CATSSLGETEAFF. The DNA reads TGTGCCACCAGCAGCCTAGGGGAAACTGAAGCTTTCTTT.